The 21 T cell receptor beta chains below were found in one sample sequenced in a study of cytomegalovirus exposure and HLA in healthy donors. PCR employed 60 Vbeta and 13 Jbeta primers. Profiling relied on immunoSEQ multiplex PCR, and the TCRdb table lists in-frame clones only, not all of them. The sample holds 180,000 or so clones, 75% to 85% seen once. Source material: PBMCs. The receptors derive from a man aged 18-30 years in good health and CMV-seronegative.

V and J are TRBV28 and TRBJ1-5, with D hard to call. Trimming pared 2 bases from V and 3 bases from J, leaving 17 bases between. The CDR3 contains 17 residues. Germline assignment: CDR1 MDHEN and CDR2 SYDVKM. The CDR3 loop reads CASSLRSGSALNQPQHF. CDR3 nucleotides: TGTGCCAGCAGTTTACGGAGTGGCTCAGCACTCAATCAGCCCCAGCATTTT.

V and J are TRBV30 and TRBJ2-4, with 9 bases that match TRBD2. The CDR3 runs 13 residues. V trimming: 3 bases; J trimming: 8 bases; junction bases outside the gene matches: 5. Germline loops: CDR1 GTSNPN, CDR2 SVGIG (reference sequence). CDR3 DNA: TGTGCCTGGAGACTAGCGGGCGTTGACATTCAGTACTTC. Translation gives CAWRLAGVDIQYF.

The chain is built from TRBV15 and TRBJ2-3; possibly TRBD1 for D (6 bases). Germline V lookup: CDR1 LNHNV, CDR2 YYDKDF (reference sequence). Trimming stripped 7 bases from V and 4 bases from J, with 12 bases between. The CDR3 extends over 13 amino acids. CDR3 coding DNA: TGTGCCACCAAAGGGGGTTGGGCAGATACGCAGTATTTT. As protein: CATKGGWADTQYF.

The CDR3 nucleotides are TGTGCCAGCAGCTTGGCACTCCAAGAGACCCAGTACTTC. It is translated as CASSLALQETQYF. The rearrangement joins TRBV5-5 to TRBJ2-5; D is undetermined. CDR3 length: 13 amino acids. With 0 bases removed from V and 1 base from J, the gap between germline ends came to 4 bases. The germline gives CDR1 SGHKS, CDR2 YYEKEE (reference sequence).

A few counts support this clone. This chain uses TRBV7-8 with TRBJ1-1; no reliable D call. The germline CDR1 and CDR2 sequences are SGHVS and FQNEAQ. This CDR3 has 13 amino acids. The germline V and J ends were trimmed by 1 base and 5 bases, with 8 bases remaining between them. CDR3 protein: CASSLDEKTEAFF. In nucleotides, the CDR3 is TGTGCCAGCAGCTTAGACGAGAAAACTGAAGCTTTCTTT.

This clone was recorded a few times. The genes are TRBV2 and TRBJ1-5; 9 bases fit TRBD1. The CDR3 runs to 15 residues. The germline CDR1 and CDR2 sequences are SNHLY and FYNNEI. The trim removed 6 bases at V and 5 bases at J, leaving 8 bases unmatched. The CDR3 coding sequence is TGTGCCAGCAGCGATGGACAGGGGAGATATCAGCCCCAGCATTTT. Amino acid sequence: CASSDGQGRYQPQHF.

The V gene is TRBV5-1, the J gene TRBJ2-1, with TRBD2 as a possible D gene (6 bases). V gave up 4 bases and J gave up 7 bases, with 21 bases separating them. From germline, CDR1 is SGHRS and CDR2 YFSETQ. There are 16 residues in the CDR3. DNA of the CDR3: TGCGCCAGCAGCCCGGTGGTTCCCGGGACTCGGAATGAGCAGTTCTTC. Protein: CASSPVVPGTRNEQFF.

This chain links TRBV27 with TRBJ2-7, with 8 bases lining up with TRBD1. This CDR3 comprises 15 residues. CDR1 is MNHEY, CDR2 SMNVEV, per germline (reference sequence). The V gene end was trimmed by 4 bases and the J gene end by 4 bases; junction bases not matched to a gene: 9. CDR3 coding DNA: TGTGCCAGCAGTTCTCATTCGACAGGGGCTTACGAGCAGTACTTC. Protein product: CASSSHSTGAYEQYF.

This chain joins TRBV12-5 and TRBJ1-6; TRBD1 is a possible D gene (6 bases). This CDR3 has 16 amino acids. V lost 6 bases and J lost 14, with 26 bases in between. From germline, CDR1 is LGHNT and CDR2 FRNRAP. The CDR3 coding sequence is TGTGCTAGTGGCTCCTCCCGGGACACCTCGCCGGGATCCCTCCACTTT. Its translation: CASGSSRDTSPGSLHF.

The V gene is TRBV16, the J gene TRBJ2-5; weak D call: TRBD1 (5 bases). The ends were cut back, 4 bases at V and 2 bases at J, with 5 bases in the middle. Germline CDR1 reads KGHSY; CDR2 reads FQNENV. The CDR3 totals 12 residues. The DNA for the CDR3 is TGTGCCAGCAGCCGACAGCAAGAGACCCAGTACTTC. Protein sequence: CASSRQQETQYF.

The chain is built from TRBV6-5 and TRBJ1-1; D uncertain. The germline V gene encodes CDR1 MNHEY and CDR2 SVGAGI. Trimming pared 5 bases from V and 0 bases from J, leaving 4 bases between. The length of the CDR3 is 12 residues. The CDR3 DNA is TGTGCCAGCAGTGAGATGAACACTGAAGCTTTCTTT. As protein: CASSEMNTEAFF.

The V call is TRBV27, the J call TRBJ2-7, with a possible D match to TRBD2 (6 bases). Trimming stripped 5 bases from V and 6 bases from J, with 26 bases between. The CDR3 length is 17 residues. The V gene's germline CDR1 is MNHEY and CDR2 SMNVEV (reference sequence). The DNA of the CDR3 is TGTGCCAGCAGTCCCAGGGCGGCCGGGACTCTCTTCGCCGAGCAGTACTTC. It is translated as CASSPRAAGTLFAEQYF.

The chain combines TRBV5-1 with TRBJ2-3; 15 bases map to TRBD2. The V segment lost 4 bases and the J segment 2 bases; nucleotides outside the gene matches: 8. The CDR3 runs to 18 residues. Germline V lookup: CDR1 SGHRS, CDR2 YFSETQ. As DNA, the CDR3 is TGCGCCAGCAGCAGGACTAGCGGGGGGGTCTTGCCCACAGATACGCAGTATTTT. Residues: CASSRTSGGVLPTDTQYF.

This clone was seen a few times. The chain recombines TRBV29-1 with TRBJ2-7; 12 bases are a match to TRBD2. V shed 6 bases and J 5 bases; nucleotides not matched to a gene: 8. Germline V gene sequence: CDR1 SQVTM, CDR2 ANQGSEA. This CDR3 has 14 amino acids. The DNA for the CDR3 is TGCAGCGTCCTCGCTAGCGGGGGGGTAAACGAGCAGTACTTC. It codes for CSVLASGGVNEQYF.

The rearrangement links TRBV2 to TRBJ1-5; D possibly corresponds to TRBD1 (5 bases). This CDR3 is 15 amino acids long. The V and J ends lost 4 bases and 0 bases respectively, with 10 bases between them. CDR1 SNHLY and CDR2 FYNNEI come from the germline V gene. The CDR3 DNA reads as TGTGCCAGCAGTGGGGGGGTGGGTAGCAATCAGCCCCAGCATTTT. It encodes CASSGGVGSNQPQHF. Looking up the rest from reference TRBV2 and TRBJ1-5 gives the full variable domain: EPEVTQTPSHQVTQMGQEVILRCVPISNHLYFYWYRQILGQKVEFLVSFYNNEISEKSEIFDDQFSVERPDGSNFTLKIRSTKLEDSAMYFCASSGGVGSNQPQHFGDGTRLSIL.

J is TRBJ2-2 and V is TRBV5-1; D ambiguous. CDR1 SGHRS and CDR2 YFSETQ come from the germline V gene. The CDR3 sequence is 14 residues long. With 4 bases removed from V and 1 base from J, the gap between germline ends came to 8 bases. The CDR3 coding sequence is TGCGCCAGCAGCGAGGTTGGGAACACCGGGGAGCTGTTTTTT. This codes for CASSEVGNTGELFF. Drawing the rest from reference TRBV5-1 and TRBJ2-2, the complete variable domain is KAGVTQTPRYLIKTRGQQVTLSCSPISGHRSVSWYQQTPGQGLQFLFEYFSETQRNKGNFPGRFSGRQFSNSRSEMNVSTLELGDSALYLCASSEVGNTGELFFGEGSRLTVL.

This clone appeared a few times. The chain uses TRBV7-2 and TRBJ1-1, with 7 bases fitting TRBD1. The germline CDR1 and CDR2 sequences are SGHTA and FQGNSA. The CDR3 has 14 residues. Trimming cost V 4 bases and J 2 bases; bases outside gene matches: 4. The CDR3 here is CASSYGTANTEAFF. The CDR3 bases are TGTGCCAGCAGCTATGGGACAGCTAACACTGAAGCTTTCTTT.

CDR3 sequence: CASSTRGRPSTDTQYF. The CDR3 DNA is TGTGCCAGTAGTACCCGAGGGCGGCCTAGCACAGATACGCAGTATTTT. The chain is built from TRBV19 and TRBJ2-3, with D perhaps TRBD2 (5 bases). This CDR3 spans 16 amino acids. The V end was cut by 4 bases, the J end by 0 bases, with 14 bases between. From germline, CDR1 is LNHDA and CDR2 SQIVND (reference sequence).

The chain is built from TRBV11-2 and TRBJ2-1; 11 bases are shared with TRBD2. Germline loops: CDR1 SGHAT, CDR2 FQNNGV. With V trimmed by 5 bases and J by 6 bases, 6 bases remained unmatched. This CDR3 has 15 residues. The CDR3 spells CASSPALAGGNEQFF. The CDR3, as DNA: TGTGCCAGCAGCCCTGCCCTAGCGGGGGGCAATGAGCAGTTCTTC.

In DNA, the CDR3 is TGCGCCAGCAGCCAAGTCCCGGGGGGGGGTGGAGGGGGTCAGGAGACCCAGTACTTC. It codes for CASSQVPGGGGGGQETQYF. The chain combines TRBV4-3 with TRBJ2-5; 8 positions match TRBD2. Trimming cost V 1 base and J 5 bases; bases outside gene matches: 18. CDR3 length: 19 amino acids. Germline-derived CDR1 and CDR2 are LGHNA and YSLEER.

V is TRBV6-1 and J is TRBJ1-6; D may be TRBD1 (6 bases). The CDR3 is made up of 14 amino acids. Germline CDR1 MNHNS, CDR2 SASEGT. V gave up 11 bases and J gave up 3 bases, with 14 bases separating them. Here the CDR3 DNA reads TGTGCCGCCCGGACAGACCTCTATAATTCACCCCTCCACTTT. It translates to CAARTDLYNSPLHF.